This TCR beta chain was retrieved from a study of read filtering for tumor transcriptome and immune sequencing. V lost 0 bases and J lost 5; bases outside the gene matches: 15. CDR1 LGHNA and CDR2 YSLEER come from the germline V gene. The CDR3 runs 19 residues. The library was built from roughly 400 ng RNA with molecular barcoded adaptors for alpha/delta and beta/gamma chains. A single record per CDR3 protein comes from TCRdb applying MiXCR to the reads. The data show 46,000 or so distinct CDR3 sequences, around 19% seen once. This clonotype was observed at least ten times. The chain has TRBV4-3 and TRBJ2-2; TRBD2 matches 7 bases. Specimen: a population of CD138-negative cells sorted from bone marrow. This receptor was obtained from a donor at least 40 years old with multiple myeloma. The CDR3 coding sequence is TGCGCCAGCAGCCAAGAACCCGGGGCCGCGGGGGTAGGGACCGGGGAGCTGTTTTTT. Translating gives CASSQEPGAAGVGTGELFF.